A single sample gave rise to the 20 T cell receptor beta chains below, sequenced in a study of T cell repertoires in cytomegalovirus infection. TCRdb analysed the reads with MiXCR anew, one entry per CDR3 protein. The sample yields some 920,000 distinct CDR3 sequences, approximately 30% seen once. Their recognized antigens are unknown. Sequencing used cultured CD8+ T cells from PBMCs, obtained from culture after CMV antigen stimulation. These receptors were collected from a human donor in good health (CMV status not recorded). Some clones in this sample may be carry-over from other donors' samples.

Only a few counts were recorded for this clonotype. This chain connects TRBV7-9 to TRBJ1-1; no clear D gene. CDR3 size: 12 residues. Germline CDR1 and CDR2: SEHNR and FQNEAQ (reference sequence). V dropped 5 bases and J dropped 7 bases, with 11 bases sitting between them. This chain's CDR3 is CASSPNGFEAFF. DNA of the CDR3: TGTGCCAGCAGCCCCAACGGATTTGAAGCTTTCTTT.

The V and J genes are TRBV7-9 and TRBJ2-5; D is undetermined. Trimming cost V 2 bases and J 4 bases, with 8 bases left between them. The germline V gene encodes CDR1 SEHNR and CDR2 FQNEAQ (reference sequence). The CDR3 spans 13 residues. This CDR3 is CASSLSLLETQYF. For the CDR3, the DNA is TGTGCCAGCAGCTTAAGCCTTCTAGAGACCCAGTACTTC. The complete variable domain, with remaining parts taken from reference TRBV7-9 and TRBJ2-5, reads DTGVSQNPRHKITKRGQNVTFRCDPISEHNRLYWYRQTLGQGPEFLTYFQNEAQLEKSRLLSDRFSAERPKGSFSTLEIQRTEQGDSAMYLCASSLSLLETQYFGPGTRLLVL.

The CDR3 nucleotides are TGTGCCAGCAGCCCTACCGGGACAGGGTACTACGAGCAGTACTTC. Amino acids: CASSPTGTGYYEQYF. The V gene is TRBV6-5, the J gene TRBJ2-7, with 9 nucleotides matching TRBD1. V lost 6 bases and J lost 3; bases outside the gene matches: 9. The CDR3 spans 15 residues. Germline V gives CDR1 MNHEY, CDR2 SVGAGI.

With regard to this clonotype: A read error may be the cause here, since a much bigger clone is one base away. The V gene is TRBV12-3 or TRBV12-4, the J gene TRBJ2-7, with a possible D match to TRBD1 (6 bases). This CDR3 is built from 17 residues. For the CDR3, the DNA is TGTGTCAGCAGTTTCACCCCCTTTGTTCAGGGGCCCTACGAGCAGTACTTC. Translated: CVSSFTPFVQGPYEQYF.

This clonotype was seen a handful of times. CDR3 bases: TGTGCCAGCAGACCCTCTACCCCTACTAGCGGGGGGGATCGTACAGATACGCAGTATTTT. This codes for CASRPSTPTSGGDRTDTQYF. The V call is TRBV6-2 or TRBV6-3, the J call TRBJ2-3; 13 bases fit TRBD2. V shed 6 bases and J 3 bases; nucleotides not matched to a gene: 18. The CDR3 totals 20 residues. The germline V gene encodes CDR1 MNHEY and CDR2 SVGEGT.

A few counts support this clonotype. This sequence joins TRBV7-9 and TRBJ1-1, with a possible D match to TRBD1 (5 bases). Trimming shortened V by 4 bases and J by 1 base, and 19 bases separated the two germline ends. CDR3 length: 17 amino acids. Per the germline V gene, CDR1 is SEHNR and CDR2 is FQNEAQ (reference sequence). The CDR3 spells CASSSNTLSGANTEAFF. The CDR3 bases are TGTGCCAGCAGCTCGAATACGCTGAGTGGGGCGAACACTGAAGCTTTCTTT.

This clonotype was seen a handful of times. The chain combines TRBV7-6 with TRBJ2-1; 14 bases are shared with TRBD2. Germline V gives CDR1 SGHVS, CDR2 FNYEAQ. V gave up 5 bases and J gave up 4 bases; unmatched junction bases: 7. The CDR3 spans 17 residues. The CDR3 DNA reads TGTGCCAGCAGCCCAGGACTAGCGGGGGGCATATACAATGAGCAGTTCTTC. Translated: CASSPGLAGGIYNEQFF.

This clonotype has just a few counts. DNA for the CDR3: TGTGCCAGCAGTGTTTGGAGAGAGCAGTACTTC. Its protein is CASSVWREQYF. The chain recombines TRBV6-6 with TRBJ2-7; D remains unclear. V dropped 5 bases and J dropped 7 bases, with 9 bases sitting between them. The germline V gene encodes CDR1 MNHNY and CDR2 SVGAGI (reference sequence). The CDR3 totals 11 residues.

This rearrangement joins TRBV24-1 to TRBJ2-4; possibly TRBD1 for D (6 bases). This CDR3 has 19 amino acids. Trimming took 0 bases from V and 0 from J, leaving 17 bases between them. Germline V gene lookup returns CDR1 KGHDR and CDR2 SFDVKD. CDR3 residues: CATSDLGQGKRLAKNIQYF. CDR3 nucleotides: TGTGCCACCAGTGATTTGGGGCAGGGGAAGCGGTTAGCCAAAAACATTCAGTACTTC.

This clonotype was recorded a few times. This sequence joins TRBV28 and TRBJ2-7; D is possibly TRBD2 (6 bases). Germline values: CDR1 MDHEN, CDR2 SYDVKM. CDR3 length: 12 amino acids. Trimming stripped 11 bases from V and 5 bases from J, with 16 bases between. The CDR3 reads CASSEGFNEQYV. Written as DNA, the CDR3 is TGTGCCTCCTCGGAGGGTTTCAACGAGCAGTACGTC.

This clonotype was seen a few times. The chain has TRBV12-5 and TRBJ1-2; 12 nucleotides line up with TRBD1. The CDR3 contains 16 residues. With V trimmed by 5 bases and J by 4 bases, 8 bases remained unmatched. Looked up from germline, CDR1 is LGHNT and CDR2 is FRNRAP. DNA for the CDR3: TGTGCTAGTGGTACCGCCGGGACAGGGGGCATCTATGGCTACACCTTC. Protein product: CASGTAGTGGIYGYTF.

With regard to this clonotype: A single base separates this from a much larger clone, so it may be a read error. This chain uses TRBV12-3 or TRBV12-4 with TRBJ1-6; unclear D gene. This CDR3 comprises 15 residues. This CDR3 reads CVSSPERRKDSPLHF. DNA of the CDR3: TGTGTCAGCAGTCCAGAGCGCCGAAAAGATTCACCCCTCCACTTT.

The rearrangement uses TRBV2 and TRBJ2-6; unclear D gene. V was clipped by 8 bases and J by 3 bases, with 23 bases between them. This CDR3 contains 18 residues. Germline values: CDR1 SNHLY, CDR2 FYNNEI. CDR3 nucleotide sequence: TGTGCCAGCGTCCGGCACAGCCCTGATTTGGGTGGGGCCAACGTCCTGACTTTC. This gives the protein CASVRHSPDLGGANVLTF.

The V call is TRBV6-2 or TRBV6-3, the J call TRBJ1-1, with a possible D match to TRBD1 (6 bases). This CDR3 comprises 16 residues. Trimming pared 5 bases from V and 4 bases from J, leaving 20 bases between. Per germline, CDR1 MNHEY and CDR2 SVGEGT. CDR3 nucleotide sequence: TGTGCCAGCAGTCCGCGGGGGGCCTGGGGTGGCACTGAAGCTTTCTTT. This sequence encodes CASSPRGAWGGTEAFF.

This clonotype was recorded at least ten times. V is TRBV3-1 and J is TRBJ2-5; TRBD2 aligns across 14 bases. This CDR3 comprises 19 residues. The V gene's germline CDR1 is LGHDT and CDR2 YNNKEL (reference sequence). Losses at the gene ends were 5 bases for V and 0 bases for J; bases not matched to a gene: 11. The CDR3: CASSDPGTSGGAYQETQYF. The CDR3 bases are TGTGCCAGCAGCGATCCCGGGACTAGCGGGGGAGCATACCAAGAGACCCAGTACTTC.

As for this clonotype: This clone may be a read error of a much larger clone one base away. The CDR3 DNA is TGTGCCAGCAGCTCGACCAGGGGCTACGAGCAGTACTTC. Its translation: CASSSTRGYEQYF. The rearrangement joins TRBV7-8 to TRBJ2-7; TRBD1 might be the D (6 bases). V was pared by 4 bases and J by 3 bases, with 10 bases between. Germline V gives CDR1 SGHVS, CDR2 FQNEAQ. This CDR3 contains 13 residues.

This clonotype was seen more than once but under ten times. This chain's CDR3 is CASSVDRDYYGYTF. The CDR3 DNA reads TGTGCCAGCAGTGTGGACAGGGACTACTATGGCTACACCTTC. The rearrangement uses TRBV2 and TRBJ1-2; 8 positions match TRBD1. V was clipped by 4 bases and J by 3 bases; unmatched bases: 4. Germline CDR1 SNHLY, CDR2 FYNNEI. CDR3 length: 14 amino acids.

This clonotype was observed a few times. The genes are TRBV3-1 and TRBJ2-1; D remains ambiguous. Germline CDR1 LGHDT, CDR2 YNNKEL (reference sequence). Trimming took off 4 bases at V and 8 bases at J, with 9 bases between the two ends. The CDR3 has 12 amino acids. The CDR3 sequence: CASSPGLHEQFF. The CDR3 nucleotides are TGTGCCAGCAGCCCTGGGCTCCATGAGCAGTTCTTC.

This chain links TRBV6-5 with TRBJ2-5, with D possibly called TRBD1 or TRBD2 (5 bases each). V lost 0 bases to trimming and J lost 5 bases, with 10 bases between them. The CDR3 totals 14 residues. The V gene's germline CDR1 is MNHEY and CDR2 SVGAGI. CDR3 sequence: CASSYSVGVETQYF. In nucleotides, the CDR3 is TGTGCCAGCAGTTACTCGGTGGGGGTTGAGACCCAGTACTTC.

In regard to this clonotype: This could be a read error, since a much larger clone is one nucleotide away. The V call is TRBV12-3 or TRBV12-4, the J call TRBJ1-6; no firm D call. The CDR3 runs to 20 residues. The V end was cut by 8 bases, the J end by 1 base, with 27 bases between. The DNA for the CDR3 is TGTGCCAGCGGCCAAATCCCGCGATTAGGGCGAAGGTCCTATAATTCACCCCTCCACTTT. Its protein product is CASGQIPRLGRRSYNSPLHF.